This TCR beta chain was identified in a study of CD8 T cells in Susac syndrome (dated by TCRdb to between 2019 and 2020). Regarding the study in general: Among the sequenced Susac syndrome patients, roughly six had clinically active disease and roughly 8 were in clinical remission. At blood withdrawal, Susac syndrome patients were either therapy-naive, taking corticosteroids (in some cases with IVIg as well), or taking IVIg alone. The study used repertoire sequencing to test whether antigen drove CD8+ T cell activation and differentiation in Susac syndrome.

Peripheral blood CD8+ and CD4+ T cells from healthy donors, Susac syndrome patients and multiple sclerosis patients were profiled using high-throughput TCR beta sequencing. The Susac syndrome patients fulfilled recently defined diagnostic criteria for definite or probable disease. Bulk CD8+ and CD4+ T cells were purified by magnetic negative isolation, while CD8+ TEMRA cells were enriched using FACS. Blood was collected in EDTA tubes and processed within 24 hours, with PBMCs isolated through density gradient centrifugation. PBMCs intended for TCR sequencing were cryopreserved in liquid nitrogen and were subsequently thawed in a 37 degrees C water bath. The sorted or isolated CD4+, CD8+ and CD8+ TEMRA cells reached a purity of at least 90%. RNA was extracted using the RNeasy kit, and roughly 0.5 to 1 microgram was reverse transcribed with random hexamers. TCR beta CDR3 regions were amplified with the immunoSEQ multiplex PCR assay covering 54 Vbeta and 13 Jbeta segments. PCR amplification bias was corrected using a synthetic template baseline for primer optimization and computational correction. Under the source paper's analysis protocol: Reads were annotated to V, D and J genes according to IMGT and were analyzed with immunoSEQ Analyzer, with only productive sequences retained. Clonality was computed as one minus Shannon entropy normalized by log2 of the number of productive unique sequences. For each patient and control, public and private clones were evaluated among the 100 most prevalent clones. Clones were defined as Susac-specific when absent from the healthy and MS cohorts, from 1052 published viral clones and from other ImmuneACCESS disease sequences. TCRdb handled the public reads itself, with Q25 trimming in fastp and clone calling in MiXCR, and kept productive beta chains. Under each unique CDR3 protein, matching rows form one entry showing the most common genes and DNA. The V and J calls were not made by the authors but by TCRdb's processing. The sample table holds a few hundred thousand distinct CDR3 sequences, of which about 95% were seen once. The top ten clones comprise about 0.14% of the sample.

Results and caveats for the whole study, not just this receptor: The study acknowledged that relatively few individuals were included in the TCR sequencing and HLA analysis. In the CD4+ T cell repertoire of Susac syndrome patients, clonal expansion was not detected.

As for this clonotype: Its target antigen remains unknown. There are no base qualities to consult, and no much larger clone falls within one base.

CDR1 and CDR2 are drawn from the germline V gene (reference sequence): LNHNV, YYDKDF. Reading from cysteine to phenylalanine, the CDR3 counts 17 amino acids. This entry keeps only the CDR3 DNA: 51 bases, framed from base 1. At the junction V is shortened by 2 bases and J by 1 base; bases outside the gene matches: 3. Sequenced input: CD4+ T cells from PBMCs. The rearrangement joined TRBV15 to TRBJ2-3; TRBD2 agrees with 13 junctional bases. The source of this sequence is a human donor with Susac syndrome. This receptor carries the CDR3 CATSRTSGGAGTDTQYF. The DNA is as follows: TGTGCCACCAGCAGAACTAGCGGGGGGGCTGGCACAGATACGCAGTATTTT. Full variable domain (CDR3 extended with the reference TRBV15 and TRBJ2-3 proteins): DAMVIQNPRYQVTQFGKPVTLSCSQTLNHNVMYWYQQKSSQAPKLLFHYYDKDFNNEADTPDNFQSRRPNTSFCFLDIRSPGLGDTAMYLCATSRTSGGAGTDTQYFGPGTRLTVL.